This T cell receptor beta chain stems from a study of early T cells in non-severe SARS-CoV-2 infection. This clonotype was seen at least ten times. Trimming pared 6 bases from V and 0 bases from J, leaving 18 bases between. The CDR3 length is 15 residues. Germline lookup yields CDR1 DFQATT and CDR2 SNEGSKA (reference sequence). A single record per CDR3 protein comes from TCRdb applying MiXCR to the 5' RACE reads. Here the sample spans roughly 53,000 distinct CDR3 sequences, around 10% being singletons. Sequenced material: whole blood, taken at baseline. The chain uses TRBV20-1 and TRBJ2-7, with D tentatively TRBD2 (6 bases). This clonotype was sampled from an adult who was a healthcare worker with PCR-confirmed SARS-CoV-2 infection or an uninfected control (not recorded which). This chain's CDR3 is CSAEPYSGYSYEQYF. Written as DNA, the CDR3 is TGCAGTGCCGAACCCTATAGCGGATACTCCTACGAGCAGTACTTC.